This TCR beta chain appears in the sequencing data of a study of tumor-infiltrating lymphocytes in primary liver carcinoma. The CDR3 extends over 13 amino acids. From germline, CDR1 is SGHAT and CDR2 FQNNGV. Unsorted bulk tissue, about 19-30 mg of it, served as the source for co-extraction of RNA and DNA. cDNA specific to TCR beta was made from 500 ng of total RNA, with a constant-region primer employed for priming. Libraries of TCR beta came from three nested multiplex PCR rounds with slightly modified ARM-PCR. Running 9 to 11 cycles apiece, the first two PCR rounds relied on TRBV1-TRBV30 forward primers together with a C-beta reverse primer. TCRdb re-called the multiplex PCR reads with MiXCR, one entry per CDR3 protein. The sample comprises 85,000 to 100,000 distinct CDR3 sequences, about 70% of which are singletons, and 25% to 35% rests with the top ten. Of note for this clonotype: An end of the junction differs from the germline gene, which may be a read error.

The specimen was tumor-adjacent normal liver tissue. This chain joins TRBV11-2 and TRBJ2-7, with TRBD2 as a possible D gene (6 bases). The receptor was isolated from a man aged 40-50 years with primary liver carcinoma and hepatitis B virus infection. The CDR3 DNA reads TGTCCCAGCAGCCTTGGGACTTGGGGGGAGCAGTACTTC. Protein sequence: CPSSLGTWGEQYF.